This T cell receptor (beta chain) comes out of a study of tumor-infiltrating lymphocytes in primary liver carcinoma (dated 2017 in TCRdb). At the level of the whole study: Surgical resection was performed in China between 2015 and early 2016 on several patients with histopathologically diagnosed primary liver carcinoma. High reproducibility was observed for the technical replicate repertoires, with mean shared-clone rates approximately 0.9 and correlation coefficients above 0.95. TCRbeta repertoire sequencing covered about 35 specimens from 5 patients: 25 or so tumor regions, 5 adjacent noncancerous liver tissues and 5 peripheral blood samples. Of the five patients, three men and two women aged 30 to 69 years, four had hepatocellular carcinoma and one had combined HCC and intrahepatic cholangiocarcinoma. The study combined TCRbeta repertoire sequencing, expression microarrays and whole-exome sequencing across five regions of each liver tumor, with adjacent normal tissue and blood. Tumors of the five patients were stage T1-T3 N0M0 with maximum diameters of roughly 4.2 to 11 cm. Roughly 3.5 to 7.5 million productive TCRbeta reads were obtained per sample, and no significant difference in read depth was found between tissue types.

TCRbeta-specific cDNA was reverse-transcribed from approximately 460 ng total RNA using a constant-region primer and ProtoScript II reverse transcriptase. The TCRbeta libraries were prepared through three rounds of nested multiplex PCR following a slightly modified ARM-PCR procedure. Each of the first two PCR rounds ran for 9 to 11 cycles using multiplex TRBV1-TRBV30 forward primers together with a Cbeta reverse primer. Sample barcodes and Illumina adapters were added in a final 25-cycle PCR with Deep VentR polymerase. Amplicons of 200-500 bp were gel-purified with a QIAquick gel extraction kit before sequencing. An Illumina HiSeq 2500 was used to sequence the TCRbeta amplicons, generating 250-bp paired-end reads. From the authors' description of their analysis: To recover full CDR3 sequences, reads were quality-trimmed using Trimmomatic v0.33 and paired reads were then merged using FLASH v1.2.11. V, D and J germline segments were assigned to the rearranged TCRbeta sequences by MiGEC v1.2.1b. Clonotype statistics and Shannon-Wiener diversity indices were calculated with VDJtools v1.0.0. Except for diversity analysis, only each sample's 250 most abundant clonotypes were used in subsequent analyses to reduce sampling bias. Starting from the raw public reads, TCRdb applied fastp trimming at Q25, assembled clones with MiXCR and retained in-frame beta chains. Duplicate CDR3 protein sequences are folded into a single record with the most common DNA and genes. What appears here as the V and J calls and clone size reflects TCRdb's work, not the paper's. The sample table shows about 180,000 distinct CDR3 sequences, and 50% to 75% are seen once. Of the sample, approximately 70% falls within the top ten clones.

Comments on this clonotype: What antigen it recognizes has not been identified. The junction departs from germline at one end; a sequencing error may be responsible.

Overall study outcomes, separate from this receptor: Only the TCR beta chain was sequenced, which likely underestimates true repertoire diversity because unpaired alpha chains were not captured. The top 250 clones accounted for a significantly greater share of the repertoire in tumors than in blood (p = 0.039). Only 4 or 5 patients were included in the study, and the authors note that the findings should be validated in a larger study. Pairs of tumor regions showed greater repertoire overlap (mean about 36%) than tumor-adjacent pairs (roughly 17%) or tumor-blood pairs (approximately 15%), which is consistent with antigen-driven expansion. Because the samples were bulk and unsorted, CD4+ and CD8+ T cell repertoires could not be compared.

Blood RNA was extracted from unsorted whole blood using TRIzol reagent, and germline DNA was obtained with the DNeasy Blood & Tissue kit. At the time of sampling, the patients had chronic HBV infection and had not received any treatment. About 3.7 milliliters of peripheral blood were collected into K2EDTA tubes before surgery. The CDR3 spans 13 residues, from the cysteine through the phenylalanine. Only the CDR3 part of the read is kept: 39 bases, read in frame from the first base. Recombination connected TRBV12-3 or TRBV12-4 to TRBJ2-1; the D gene is possibly TRBD1, with 5 bases matching. Material: peripheral blood. This TCR came from a man aged 40-50 years with primary liver carcinoma and hepatitis B virus infection. The CDR3 amino acid sequence is: CASSLAQGYEQSF. The nucleotide sequence is TGTGCCAGCAGTTTAGCCCAGGGCTATGAGCAGTCCTTC.